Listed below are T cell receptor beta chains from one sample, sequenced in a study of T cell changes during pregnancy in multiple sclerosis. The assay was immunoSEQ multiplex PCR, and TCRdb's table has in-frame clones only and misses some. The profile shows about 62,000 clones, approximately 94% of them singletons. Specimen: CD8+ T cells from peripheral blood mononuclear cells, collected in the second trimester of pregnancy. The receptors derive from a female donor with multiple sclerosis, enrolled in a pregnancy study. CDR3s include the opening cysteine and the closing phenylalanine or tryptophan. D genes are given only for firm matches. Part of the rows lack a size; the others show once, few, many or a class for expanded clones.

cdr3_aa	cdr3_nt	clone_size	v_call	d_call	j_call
CASSSYQGADTEAFF	TGTGCCAGCAGCTCCTATCAGGGGGCCGACACTGAAGCTTTCTTT	once	TRBV7-9	TRBD1	TRBJ1-1
CASRIQGYKDPNTEAFF	TGTGCCAGCAGAATACAGGGGTACAAGGATCCGAACACTGAAGCTTTCTTT	.	TRBV5-5	TRBD1	TRBJ1-1
CSVGSSGDGELFF	TGCAGCGTTGGGTCTTCGGGTGACGGGGAGCTGTTTTTT	once	TRBV29-1	.	TRBJ2-2
CASVAGETEAFF	TGTGCCAGTGTGGCAGGGGAAACTGAAGCTTTCTTT	.	TRBV19	.	TRBJ1-1
CAWEWGGWNTIYF	TGTGCCTGGGAGTGGGGGGGATGGAACACCATATATTTT	few	TRBV30	.	TRBJ1-3
CASSVGTGISYEQYF	TGTGCCAGCAGCGTAGGGACAGGGATTTCGTACGAGCAGTACTTC	once	TRBV9	TRBD1	TRBJ2-7
CASSINQLAVNTGELFF	TGTGCCAGCAGCATAAATCAACTAGCGGTAAACACCGGGGAGCTGTTTTTT	.	TRBV2	TRBD2	TRBJ2-2
CASSIVERRVNNEQFF	TGTGCCAGTAGTATAGTAGAGAGGCGGGTAAACAATGAGCAGTTCTTC	few	TRBV19	.	TRBJ2-1
CASSGIQEYNSPLHF	TGTGCCAGCAGTGGGATTCAGGAATATAATTCACCCCTCCACTTT	.	TRBV6-1	.	TRBJ1-6
CASSSQVSYEQYF	TGTGCCAGCAGTTCACAGGTCTCCTACGAGCAGTACTTC	.	TRBV27	.	TRBJ2-7
CASSQAEMNTEAFF	TGTGCCAGCTCACAGGCGGAGATGAACACTGAAGCTTTCTTT	.	TRBV18	.	TRBJ1-1
CASSLTVPYEQYF	TGTGCCAGCAGTCTGACAGTTCCCTACGAGCAGTACTTC	.	TRBV27	.	TRBJ2-7
CASSLATGSSGNTIYF	TGTGCCAGCAGCTTAGCCACAGGGTCATCTGGAAACACCATATATTTT	.	TRBV7-9	.	TRBJ1-3
CASSPQGAAGANVLTF	TGTGCCAGCAGCCCTCAGGGGGCGGCCGGGGCCAACGTCCTGACTTTC	.	TRBV7-9	TRBD1	TRBJ2-6